The 10 T cell receptor beta chains below all came from one sample that was sequenced in a study of blood T cells in healthy people across ages. A second PCR of about 7 to 12 cycles used a sample-barcoded 5' primer and a J-beta primer mix. One entry per CDR3 protein results from TCRdb running MiXCR on the 5' RACE reads. The sample lists some 1.5 million distinct CDR3 sequences; about 30% were seen once. Sequencing was carried out using blood. These receptors were taken from a woman aged 25 to 45 in good health.

This clonotype was counted between two and nine times. V and J are TRBV7-8 and TRBJ1-5; possibly TRBD1 for D (5 bases). The CDR3 is 16 residues long. V was pared by 1 base and J by 4 bases, with 14 bases between. Germline values: CDR1 SGHVS, CDR2 FQNEAQ. CDR3 DNA sequence: TGTGCCAGCAGCTTAGTCGAGACAGCCCTAAATCAGCCCCAGCATTTT. This sequence encodes CASSLVETALNQPQHF.

DNA of the CDR3: TGTGCCAGCAGTTTAGGGAGGAGCCCGTTCTTC. Amino acids: CASSLGRSPFF. This chain connects TRBV28 to TRBJ2-1, with D possibly being TRBD2 (6 bases). Between the trimmed V and J ends, which lost 2 bases and 15 bases, there was a span of 11 bases. CDR1 and CDR2 from the germline V gene are MDHEN and SYDVKM. The CDR3 consists of 11 residues.

This clonotype was seen more than once but under ten times. The J gene is TRBJ2-3, the V gene TRBV4-3; D is unclear. The length of the CDR3 is 14 residues. The V and J ends lost 2 bases and 2 bases respectively, with 8 bases between them. From germline, CDR1 is LGHNA and CDR2 YSLEER. CDR3 protein: CASSQQSDTDTQYF. CDR3 DNA: TGCGCCAGCAGCCAACAGTCCGACACAGATACGCAGTATTTT.

For this clonotype: Its ends do not fully match the called genes, so a read error is possible. The J gene is TRBJ2-4, the V gene TRBV13, with unresolved D. This CDR3 has 14 amino acids. Germline V gene lookup returns CDR1 PRHDT and CDR2 FYEKMQ (reference sequence). As DNA, the CDR3 is TGTACCAGCAGCTTGGCACAAGCCAAAAACATCCAGTACTTC. Translated, it gives CTSSLAQAKNIQYF.

This chain joins TRBV13 and TRBJ2-1; 10 bases line up with TRBD2. Germline-derived CDR1 and CDR2 are PRHDT and FYEKMQ (reference sequence). J was trimmed by 8 bases and V by 8 bases; bases with no gene match: 12. The length of the CDR3 is 15 residues. As DNA, the CDR3 is TGTGCCAGCTCCACCGGGACTAGCGTGGTCGATGAGCAGTTCTTC. Translation: CASSTGTSVVDEQFF.

This clonotype was observed at least ten times. The rearrangement uses TRBV12-3 or TRBV12-4 and TRBJ1-2, with D tentatively TRBD1 (6 bases). The CDR3 extends over 12 amino acids. Trimming shortened V by 6 bases and J by 5 bases, and 10 bases separated the two germline ends. CDR3 DNA sequence: TGTGCCAGCAGACAGGGTGGTTATGGCTACACCTTC. As protein: CASRQGGYGYTF.

The gene calls are TRBV5-1 and TRBJ2-1; 7 nucleotides line up with TRBD2. V lost 3 bases and J lost 4; bases outside the gene matches: 7. CDR3 size: 15 residues. The germline V gene encodes CDR1 SGHRS and CDR2 YFSETQ. The CDR3 region has the DNA TGCGCCAGCAGCTGGGTGCGGGAGTTTTACAATGAGCAGTTCTTC. The encoded protein is CASSWVREFYNEQFF.

The J gene is TRBJ2-1, the V gene TRBV6-2 or TRBV6-3; 15 positions agree with TRBD2. Germline CDR1 is MNHEY and CDR2 is SVGEGT. V was pared by 7 bases and J by 6 bases, with 13 bases of the junction left unmatched. The CDR3 is 18 amino acids. Here the CDR3 reads CASIDKRTSGRAGNEQFF. CDR3 DNA: TGTGCCAGCATCGACAAAAGGACTAGCGGGAGGGCTGGCAATGAGCAGTTCTTC.

The rearrangement uses TRBV9 and TRBJ2-2, with 11 bases aligning to TRBD2. Trimming cost V 6 bases and J 8 bases; bases outside gene matches: 6. The CDR3 has 14 amino acids. Per the germline V gene, CDR1 is SGDLS and CDR2 is YYNGEE. The CDR3 region is CASTWTSGSGELFF. Here the CDR3 DNA reads TGTGCCAGCACGTGGACTAGCGGGTCGGGGGAGCTGTTTTTT.

A few counts support this clonotype. The genes are TRBV5-5 and TRBJ1-2, with 9 nucleotides matching TRBD1. The V gene's germline CDR1 is SGHKS and CDR2 YYEKEE (reference sequence). The CDR3 extends over 15 amino acids. J lost 5 bases, V lost 4 bases, and 9 bases had no gene match. CDR3 DNA sequence: TGTGCCAGCAGCCGGCGGGGACAGGGACTTTATGGCTACACCTTC. It yields the protein CASSRRGQGLYGYTF.